The 8 T cell receptor beta chains below were found in one sample sequenced in a study of cytomegalovirus exposure and HLA in healthy donors. A multiplex PCR was run with 60 Vbeta primers and 13 Jbeta primers. Generated by immunoSEQ multiplex PCR, the TCRdb table keeps only in-frame clones and is missing some. The sample includes over 150,000 clones, 80% to 90% of them seen just once. The source material was PBMCs. The receptor set was obtained from a male donor in good health and CMV-seronegative.

The V and J genes are TRBV7-2 and TRBJ2-5; 13 positions agree with TRBD2. V was pared by 5 bases and J by 5 bases, with 2 bases of the junction left unmatched. Germline V CDR1 and CDR2: SGHTA, FQGNSA. The CDR3 length is 14 residues. CDR3 in DNA: TGTGCCAGCAGCCAGGGACTAGCGGGGGAGACCCAGTACTTC. Translated, it gives CASSQGLAGETQYF.

V and J are TRBV4-2 and TRBJ2-2, with D maybe TRBD2 (6 bases). Trimming removed 4 bases at V and 1 base at J, with 7 bases between. Per germline, CDR1 LGHNA and CDR2 YNFKEQ. The CDR3 consists of 14 residues. Written as DNA, the CDR3 is TGTGCCAGCAGCCTGCGGGGGAACACCGGGGAGCTGTTTTTT. Protein: CASSLRGNTGELFF.

The CDR3 DNA reads TGCGCCAGCAGCCCCCTCGGGACTAGCGCCTTGCGAGGTACCTACAATGAGCAGTTCTTC. Protein product: CASSPLGTSALRGTYNEQFF. The chain employs TRBV5-1 and TRBJ2-1, with 10 bases that match TRBD2. Germline CDR1 SGHRS, CDR2 YFSETQ. The CDR3 is 20 amino acids. J lost 2 bases, V lost 4 bases, and 18 bases had no gene match.

V is TRBV9 and J is TRBJ1-2; D call uncertain. CDR3 size: 14 residues. In germline, CDR1 is SGDLS, CDR2 YYNGEE. V was pared by 0 bases and J by 2 bases, with 8 bases between. This CDR3 is CASSVDPANYGYTF. The CDR3 region has the DNA TGTGCCAGCAGCGTAGATCCCGCGAACTATGGCTACACCTTC.

Only one count was recorded for this clone. V and J are TRBV14 and TRBJ2-1; TRBD2 aligns across 12 bases. Trimming at V came to 6 bases and at J to 15 bases, leaving 6 bases not matched to a gene. CDR3 length: 12 residues. Germline CDR1 is SGHDN and CDR2 is FVKESK. The chain's CDR3 is CASRPTSGSAFF. DNA for the CDR3: TGTGCCAGCAGACCGACTAGCGGGAGTGCGTTCTTC.

The genes are TRBV30 and TRBJ2-7, with a tentative D call TRBD1 (6 bases). V lost 2 bases and J lost 2, with 13 bases in between. The CDR3 is 14 residues long. Looked up from germline, CDR1 is GTSNPN and CDR2 is SVGIG (reference sequence). CDR3 DNA: TGTGCCTGGAGTTCCGGGACACCTCCCTACGAGCAGTACTTC. Encoded protein: CAWSSGTPPYEQYF.

This clone was detected only a few times. The rearrangement links TRBV19 to TRBJ1-5; 7 bases agree with TRBD1. This CDR3 contains 13 residues. Per germline, CDR1 LNHDA and CDR2 SQIVND (reference sequence). With V trimmed by 4 bases and J by 4 bases, 1 base remained unmatched. This CDR3 is CASSTDRNQPQHF. The DNA of the CDR3 is TGTGCCAGTAGTACGGACAGGAATCAGCCCCAGCATTTT.

The V and J genes are TRBV4-1 and TRBJ1-3; D unresolved. The V end was cut by 4 bases, the J end by 0 bases, with 13 bases between. This CDR3 comprises 16 residues. The germline CDR1 and CDR2 sequences are MGHRA and YSYEKL. The CDR3 is CASSPPAVSSGNTIYF. The CDR3 nucleotides are TGCGCCAGCAGCCCGCCCGCTGTGAGCTCTGGAAACACCATATATTTT.